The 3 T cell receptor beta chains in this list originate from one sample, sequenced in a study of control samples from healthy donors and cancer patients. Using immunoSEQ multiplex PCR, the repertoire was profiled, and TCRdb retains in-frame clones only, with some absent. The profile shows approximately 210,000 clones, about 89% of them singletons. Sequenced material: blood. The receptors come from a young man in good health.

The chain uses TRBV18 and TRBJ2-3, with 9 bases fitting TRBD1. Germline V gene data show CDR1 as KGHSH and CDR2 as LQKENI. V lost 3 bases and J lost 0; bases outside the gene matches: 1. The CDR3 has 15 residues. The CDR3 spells CASSPGQGSTDTQYF. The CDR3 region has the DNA TGTGCCAGCTCACCGGGACAGGGAAGCACAGATACGCAGTATTTT.

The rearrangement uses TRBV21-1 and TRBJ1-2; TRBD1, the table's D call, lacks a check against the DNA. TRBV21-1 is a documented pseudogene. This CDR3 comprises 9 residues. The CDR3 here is CARDRGYTF. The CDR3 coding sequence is TGTGCCAGGGACAGAGGCTACACCTTC.

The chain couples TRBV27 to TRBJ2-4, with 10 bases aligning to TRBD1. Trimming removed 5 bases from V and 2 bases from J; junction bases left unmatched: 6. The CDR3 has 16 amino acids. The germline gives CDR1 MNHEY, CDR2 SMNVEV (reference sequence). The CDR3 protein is CASSPGQGDSKNIQYF. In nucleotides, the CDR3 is TGTGCCAGCAGTCCCGGACAGGGGGACTCCAAAAACATTCAGTACTTC.